One and the same sample provided the 31 T cell receptor beta chains below, sequenced in a study of molecular identifiers for immune sequencing clone quantification. Via MiXCR, TCRdb re-called the PCR reads, giving one row per CDR3 protein. The sample consists of about 10,000 distinct CDR3 sequences, 21% of them appearing once. The sample comprised naive CD8+ T cells from blood, with Jurkat cell RNA spiked in. Subset reported: FACS-sorted CD8+CD4-CCR7+CD45RA+ naive T cells. The origin of the receptors is a human donor in good health. Some libraries in this study had Jurkat cell RNA spiked in.

Turning to this clonotype: A single base separates this from a much larger clone, so it may be a read error. Given the absence of the conserved phenylalanine or tryptophan at the CDR3 end, a read error is likely. The chain is built from TRBV12-3 or TRBV12-4 and TRBJ2-3; 12 bases are a match to TRBD2. This CDR3 has 15 amino acids. The V segment lost 4 bases and the J segment 4 bases; nucleotides outside the gene matches: 3. CDR3 sequence: CASSSTSGSADTQYS. The DNA for the CDR3 is TGTGCCAGCAGTTCGACTAGCGGGAGTGCAGATACGCAGTATTCT.

This clonotype qualifies as medium-sized. This rearrangement joins TRBV9 to TRBJ2-3; D unclear. The germline V gene encodes CDR1 SGDLS and CDR2 YYNGEE. V was trimmed by 4 bases and J by 2 bases, leaving 20 bases between them. The CDR3 contains 17 residues. CDR3 nucleotides: TGTGCCAGCAGCCTCCGAGGTAGGGCTGCCCCCACAGATACGCAGTATTTT. Protein: CASSLRGRAAPTDTQYF.

This clonotype is labeled as medium-sized. The genes are TRBV6-5 and TRBJ1-1; D gene unclear. Germline CDR1 reads MNHEY; CDR2 reads SVGAGI. V was clipped by 1 base and J by 2 bases, with 8 bases between them. This CDR3 region has 14 residues. In nucleotides, the CDR3 is TGTGCCAGCAGTTACTTTGGGGATAACACTGAAGCTTTCTTT. Encoded protein: CASSYFGDNTEAFF.

Only a few counts were recorded for this clonotype. This may come from a read error, since a much larger clone is one base off. The chain joins TRBV11-2 to TRBJ2-3; D is tentatively TRBD1 or TRBD2 (5 bases each). V lost 4 bases to trimming and J lost 1 base, with 12 bases between them. Germline V gene sequence: CDR1 SGHAT, CDR2 FQNNGV. CDR3 length: 15 amino acids. CDR3 coding DNA: TGTGCCAGCAGCTCCCCCATGGGACGCACAGATACGCAGTATTTT. Protein product: CASSSPMGRTDTQYF.

By share of the sample, this clonotype is medium-sized. The V and J genes are TRBV25-1 and TRBJ2-1, with TRBD2 matching over 9 bases. The germline CDR1 and CDR2 sequences are MGHDK and SYGVNS. The junction had 8 bases not matched to a gene; V was cut back by 2 bases and J by 0 bases. This CDR3 has 18 residues. CDR3 region: CASSEESSGVSSYNEQFF. The CDR3 DNA reads TGTGCCAGCAGTGAAGAGTCTAGCGGGGTGAGCTCCTACAATGAGCAGTTCTTC. Full variable domain (rest looked up from reference TRBV25-1 and TRBJ2-1): EADIYQTPRYLVIGTGKKITLECSQTMGHDKMYWYQQDPGMELHLIHYSYGVNSTEKGDLSSESTVSRIRTEHFPLTLESARPSHTSQYLCASSEESSGVSSYNEQFFGPGTRLTVL.

This clonotype was picked up a small number of times. The CDR3 DNA follows: TGCGCCAGCAGCCAAGGAGCAGGGACTTCCTACGAGCAGTACTTC. It codes for CASSQGAGTSYEQYF. This chain joins TRBV4-1 and TRBJ2-7; perhaps TRBD2 as D (6 bases). The germline gives CDR1 MGHRA, CDR2 YSYEKL. Trimming removed 1 base at V and 1 base at J, with 11 bases between. There are 15 residues in the CDR3.

This clonotype counts as medium-sized. The chain has TRBV5-4 and TRBJ2-3, with a tentative D call TRBD2 (6 bases). Germline CDR1 reads SGHNT; CDR2 reads YYREEE (reference sequence). V lost 4 bases and J lost 4, with 16 bases in between. CDR3 length equals 15 residues. DNA of the CDR3: TGTGCCAGCAGCCCACCGGGACTCCCCTCAGATACGCAGTATTTT. This translates into CASSPPGLPSDTQYF.

The CDR3 nucleotides are TGTGCCAGCAGCCCTGATCTAGCGGGAGAGATCTACAATGAGCAGTTCTTC. Amino acid sequence: CASSPDLAGEIYNEQFF. The chain couples TRBV7-9 to TRBJ2-1; 10 nucleotides agree with TRBD2. The V and J ends lost 5 bases and 3 bases, in that order; junction bases with no gene match: 10. Germline assignment: CDR1 SEHNR and CDR2 FQNEAQ (reference sequence). The CDR3 consists of 17 residues.

This clonotype showed up many times. The chain couples TRBV3-1 to TRBJ2-3, with 8 nucleotides matching TRBD2. The CDR3 is 16 amino acids. J gave up 1 base and V 0 bases, and 3 bases lay outside the gene matches. Germline CDR1 reads LGHDT; CDR2 reads YNNKEL (reference sequence). The DNA for the CDR3 is TGTGCCAGCAGCCAAGAAATGACTAGCGGCACAGATACGCAGTATTTT. Protein: CASSQEMTSGTDTQYF.

Turning to this clonotype: This could be a read error, since a much larger clone is one nucleotide away. V and J are TRBV6-2 or TRBV6-3 and TRBJ2-1; no firm D call. CDR1 is MNHEY, CDR2 SVGEGT, per germline. The CDR3 has 12 amino acids. CDR3 amino acids: CASSYLSNAQFF. The CDR3 DNA follows: TGTGCCAGCAGTTACCTTAGCAATGCGCAGTTCTTC.

This clonotype appeared many times. This rearrangement joins TRBV27 to TRBJ2-3, with 7 bases that match TRBD1. CDR3 size: 15 residues. V gave up 6 bases and J gave up 4 bases; unmatched junction bases: 10. From germline, CDR1 is MNHEY and CDR2 SMNVEV (reference sequence). This CDR3 is CASRTTGFEADTQYF. CDR3 DNA: TGTGCCAGCAGGACGACAGGGTTCGAGGCAGATACGCAGTATTTT.

The V and J genes are TRBV29-1 and TRBJ2-3; D is possibly TRBD1 or TRBD2 (6 bases each). This CDR3 comprises 18 residues. Trimming shortened V by 4 bases and J by 4 bases, and 27 bases separated the two germline ends. Germline CDR1 reads SQVTM; CDR2 reads ANQGSEA. The CDR3 coding sequence is TGCAGCGTTGCAGCCCTCGCCCGGGGGCCGCGGGTCCCAGATACGCAGTATTTT. This encodes CSVAALARGPRVPDTQYF.

This clonotype was counted a few times. V gene TRBV27 combines with J gene TRBJ2-1; D is undetermined. The germline CDR1 and CDR2 sequences are MNHEY and SMNVEV (reference sequence). V dropped 6 bases and J dropped 5 bases, with 11 bases sitting between them. The CDR3 length is 13 residues. The CDR3 DNA reads TGTGCCAGCAGCTTTTTCGACAACAATGAGCAGTTCTTC. Translated: CASSFFDNNEQFF.

By share of the sample, this clonotype is medium-sized. The V and J genes are TRBV27 and TRBJ2-7; D perhaps matches TRBD1 (6 bases). V was trimmed by 6 bases and J by 5 bases, leaving 14 bases between them. Germline V gene data show CDR1 as MNHEY and CDR2 as SMNVEV (reference sequence). The CDR3 spans 13 residues. This chain's CDR3 is CASSPSRGDEQYF. The CDR3 nucleotides are TGTGCCAGCAGCCCGAGCAGGGGCGACGAGCAGTACTTC.

This clonotype occurred many times. The chain links TRBV6-1 to TRBJ1-1, with D perhaps matching TRBD1 (6 bases). Germline lookup yields CDR1 MNHNS and CDR2 SASEGT. This CDR3 region has 13 residues. The V end was cut by 11 bases, the J end by 1 base, with 14 bases between. CDR3 region: CAVMGAGNTEAFF. In nucleotides, the CDR3 is TGTGCCGTGATGGGGGCGGGGAACACTGAAGCTTTCTTT.

This clonotype came up many times. The chain links TRBV6-2 or TRBV6-3 to TRBJ2-1; D call uncertain. This CDR3 has 11 residues. With 6 bases removed from V and 9 bases from J, the gap between germline ends came to 9 bases. The V gene's germline CDR1 is MNHEY and CDR2 SVGEGT. Written as DNA, the CDR3 is TGTGCCAGCAGCCCTATGGGTGAGCAGTTCTTC. Protein sequence: CASSPMGEQFF.

In this sample, this clonotype turned up a few times. The chain couples TRBV5-1 to TRBJ1-2, with D uncertain. V was clipped by 0 bases and J by 8 bases, with 14 bases between them. Germline V gene data show CDR1 as SGHRS and CDR2 as YFSETQ. CDR3 size: 14 residues. The CDR3 nucleotides read TGCGCCAGCAGCTTGGCCGGCCGGTCAGGAGGCTACACCTTC. It encodes CASSLAGRSGGYTF.

A word on this clonotype: A much larger clone differs by one base, so this may be a read error. The chain employs TRBV4-3 and TRBJ2-1; possible D gene TRBD2, 5 bases. Germline V gives CDR1 LGHNA, CDR2 YSLEER. The CDR3 extends over 18 amino acids. CDR3 protein: CASGQDFTSLVSYNEQFF. CDR3 DNA: TGCGCCAGCGGCCAAGATTTTACTAGTCTTGTTTCCTACAATGAGCAGTTCTTC.

Comments on this clonotype: With a much larger clone just one base away, this may be a read error. The V and J genes are TRBV30 and TRBJ1-3; the D is unclear. This CDR3 has 14 residues. Germline V gene data show CDR1 as GTSNPN and CDR2 as SVGIG (reference sequence). The CDR3 DNA sequence: TGTGCCTGGAGTGAGGGTTTCTCTGGAAACGCCATATATTTT. Protein product: CAWSEGFSGNAIYF.

By frequency in the sample, this clonotype is medium-sized (0.01 to 0.1%). The CDR3 here is CASSLASGPPLDTQYF. In nucleotides, the CDR3 is TGTGCCAGCAGCTTGGCAAGCGGGCCCCCCTTGGATACGCAGTATTTT. This chain joins TRBV5-6 and TRBJ2-3; possibly TRBD2 for D (6 bases). Germline CDR1 is SGHDT and CDR2 is YYEEEE. Trimming took 0 bases from V and 6 from J, leaving 17 bases between them. This CDR3 is 16 amino acids long.

A note on this clonotype: Given a much more abundant clone one base away, this may be a read error. This chain joins TRBV19 and TRBJ2-7; no clear D gene. The CDR3 contains 12 residues. CDR1 is LNHDA, CDR2 SQIVND, per germline (reference sequence). With 3 bases removed from V and 4 bases from J, the gap between germline ends came to 7 bases. CDR3 DNA: TGTGCCAGTAGTATGGAGCCGTACGAGCAGTACTTC. It specifies CASSMEPYEQYF.

Notes on this clonotype: This may be a read error, as it is one base from a much larger clone. The rearrangement links TRBV5-1 to TRBJ1-1; D is ambiguous. The CDR3 is made up of 14 amino acids. CDR1 and CDR2 (germline): SGHRS, YFSETQ. The CDR3 sequence is CASSYAGPDTETFF. The DNA of the CDR3 is TGCGCCAGCAGCTACGCCGGGCCCGACACTGAAACTTTCTTT.

This clonotype has only a few counts. A much bigger clone sits one base away, suggesting this may be a read error. Given the absence of the conserved phenylalanine or tryptophan at the CDR3 end, a read error is likely. This chain joins TRBV4-1 and TRBJ1-1, with TRBD1 as a possible D gene (5 bases). The CDR3 consists of 13 residues. Germline CDR1 and CDR2: MGHRA and YSYEKL. Trimming pared 6 bases from V and 8 bases from J, leaving 16 bases between. The CDR3 here is CASSRDENREAFL. CDR3 nucleotides: TGCGCCAGCAGTCGGGACGAAAATAGGGAAGCTTTCCTT.

This clonotype was recorded at least ten times. DNA for the CDR3: TGTGCCAGCAGTTTAAAGGGGGGGAGTCAGCCCCAGCATTTT. Its protein is CASSLKGGSQPQHF. The rearrangement joins TRBV27 to TRBJ1-5, with D maybe TRBD1 (6 bases). The CDR3 consists of 14 residues. V dropped 2 bases and J dropped 6 bases, with 11 bases sitting between them. Germline loops: CDR1 MNHEY, CDR2 SMNVEV (reference sequence).

By share, this clonotype counts as medium-sized. The chain has TRBV3-1 and TRBJ1-1, with 9 bases that match TRBD1. With V trimmed by 1 base and J by 5 bases, 5 bases remained unmatched. The CDR3 sequence is 15 residues long. Germline lookup yields CDR1 LGHDT and CDR2 YNNKEL (reference sequence). CDR3 coding DNA: TGTGCCAGCAGCCAAGGAGGACAGGGGTGGACTGAAGCTTTCTTT. Translation gives CASSQGGQGWTEAFF.

This clonotype appeared many times. The chain employs TRBV7-9 and TRBJ2-2; D might be TRBD1 or TRBD2, each matching 5 bases. The V end lost 5 bases, the J end lost 0 bases, and 13 bases lay between the germline ends. The CDR3 is made up of 16 amino acids. CDR1 is SEHNR, CDR2 FQNEAQ, per germline (reference sequence). The CDR3 DNA follows: TGTGCCAGCAGCCAAATGGGGGTTGCGAACACCGGGGAGCTGTTTTTT. Translated, it gives CASSQMGVANTGELFF. Using reference TRBV7-9 and TRBJ2-2 for the parts outside the CDR3, the full variable domain is DTGVSQNPRHKITKRGQNVTFRCDPISEHNRLYWYRQTLGQGPEFLTYFQNEAQLEKSRLLSDRFSAERPKGSFSTLEIQRTEQGDSAMYLCASSQMGVANTGELFFGEGSRLTVL.

This clonotype is labeled medium-sized (0.01 to 0.1%). V usage is TRBV3-1 and J usage is TRBJ1-2, with 12 bases identical to TRBD1. The CDR3 spans 17 residues. Germline CDR1 and CDR2: LGHDT and YNNKEL (reference sequence). Trimming removed 4 bases from V and 4 bases from J; junction bases left unmatched: 10. CDR3 loop: CASSPRKGTGGFYGYTF. DNA for the CDR3: TGTGCCAGCAGCCCACGTAAAGGGACAGGGGGCTTCTATGGCTACACCTTC.

This clonotype is medium-sized in the sample. The CDR3 DNA sequence: TGTGCCAGCAGCCCAGACCCCGGTGAAGCTTTCTTT. Its protein is CASSPDPGEAFF. The chain recombines TRBV3-1 with TRBJ1-1, with D uncertain. Germline CDR1 reads LGHDT; CDR2 reads YNNKEL (reference sequence). V was cut by 4 bases and J by 7 bases, with 10 bases left in between. The CDR3 is made up of 12 amino acids.

This clonotype occurred a few times. The chain carries TRBV30 and TRBJ2-3; 10 bases align to TRBD1. Germline V gene sequence: CDR1 GTSNPN, CDR2 SVGIG (reference sequence). The CDR3 totals 14 residues. J gave up 1 base and V 4 bases, and 2 bases lay outside the gene matches. DNA for the CDR3: TGTGCCTGGACTGGGACAGGGGGCACAGATACGCAGTATTTT. It translates to CAWTGTGGTDTQYF.

This clonotype is labeled medium-sized (0.01 to 0.1%). This chain joins TRBV11-2 and TRBJ2-5; 10 bases line up with TRBD1. Germline lookup yields CDR1 SGHAT and CDR2 FQNNGV. V lost 1 base and J lost 3; bases outside the gene matches: 14. The CDR3 runs to 19 residues. The CDR3 protein is CASSLGNRLGTGDEETQYF. As DNA, the CDR3 is TGTGCCAGCAGCTTAGGGAATCGATTAGGGACAGGGGATGAAGAGACCCAGTACTTC. The entire variable domain, with the rest obtained from reference TRBV11-2 and TRBJ2-5, is as follows: EAGVAQSPRYKIIEKRQSVAFWCNPISGHATLYWYQQILGQGPKLLIQFQNNGVVDDSQLPKDRFSAERLKGVDSTLKIQPAKLEDSAVYLCASSLGNRLGTGDEETQYFGPGTRLLVL.

This clonotype was found many times. The chain carries TRBV5-5 and TRBJ1-1; D remains unclear. With 0 bases removed from V and 1 base from J, the gap between germline ends came to 7 bases. CDR3 length: 14 residues. CDR1 SGHKS and CDR2 YYEKEE come from the germline V gene (reference sequence). The CDR3 is CASSLAGKNTEAFF. The DNA of the CDR3 is TGTGCCAGCAGCTTGGCGGGGAAGAACACTGAAGCTTTCTTT.